This T cell receptor beta chain was sequenced in a study of cytomegalovirus exposure and HLA in healthy donors. Repertoires were generated with immunoSEQ multiplex PCR, while TCRdb's copy carries only in-frame clones and drops some. This sample has approximately 170,000 clones, with 70% to 90% found just once. From germline, CDR1 is SGHTA and CDR2 FQGNSA. CDR3 length: 15 residues. V was pared by 6 bases and J by 0 bases, with 9 bases between. Material for sequencing was PBMCs. This chain connects TRBV7-2 to TRBJ2-6, with D hard to call. This sequence was found in a young man in good health and CMV-seropositive. CDR3 protein: CASRPQASGANVLTF. CDR3 coding DNA: TGTGCCAGCAGACCTCAGGCCTCTGGGGCCAACGTCCTGACTTTC.